This paragraph reports one T cell receptor beta chain. Its antigen remains unknown. The record originates from a study of T cells in tuberculosis. The wider study: This South African cohort compared adolescents with or without latent tuberculosis against adults with active tuberculosis.

TCRdb keeps only in-frame clones here, not all; method: immunoSEQ multiplex PCR. The sample holds under 40,000 clones; roughly 95% are singletons and the top ten take 7.5% to 9.5%. Findings and limits, study-wide: Shorter CDR3-alpha in active tuberculosis partly drove smaller distances. Smaller distances to GMM-specific TCRs suggested their expansion in active tuberculosis. Samples were chosen by availability of cryopreserved specimens.

Losses at the gene ends were 6 bases for V and 7 bases for J; bases not matched to a gene: 4. Germline V gene lookup returns CDR1 KGHSH and CDR2 LQKENI. The CDR3 runs to 12 residues. This rearrangement joins TRBV18 to TRBJ1-1; 8 bases line up with TRBD1. The source material was PBMCs. This receptor was identified in a donor aged 10-29 years with latent tuberculosis or without tuberculosis infection. As DNA, the CDR3 is TGTGCCAGCTCGGGACAGGCGTTTGAAGCTTTCTTT. Its translation: CASSGQAFEAFF.